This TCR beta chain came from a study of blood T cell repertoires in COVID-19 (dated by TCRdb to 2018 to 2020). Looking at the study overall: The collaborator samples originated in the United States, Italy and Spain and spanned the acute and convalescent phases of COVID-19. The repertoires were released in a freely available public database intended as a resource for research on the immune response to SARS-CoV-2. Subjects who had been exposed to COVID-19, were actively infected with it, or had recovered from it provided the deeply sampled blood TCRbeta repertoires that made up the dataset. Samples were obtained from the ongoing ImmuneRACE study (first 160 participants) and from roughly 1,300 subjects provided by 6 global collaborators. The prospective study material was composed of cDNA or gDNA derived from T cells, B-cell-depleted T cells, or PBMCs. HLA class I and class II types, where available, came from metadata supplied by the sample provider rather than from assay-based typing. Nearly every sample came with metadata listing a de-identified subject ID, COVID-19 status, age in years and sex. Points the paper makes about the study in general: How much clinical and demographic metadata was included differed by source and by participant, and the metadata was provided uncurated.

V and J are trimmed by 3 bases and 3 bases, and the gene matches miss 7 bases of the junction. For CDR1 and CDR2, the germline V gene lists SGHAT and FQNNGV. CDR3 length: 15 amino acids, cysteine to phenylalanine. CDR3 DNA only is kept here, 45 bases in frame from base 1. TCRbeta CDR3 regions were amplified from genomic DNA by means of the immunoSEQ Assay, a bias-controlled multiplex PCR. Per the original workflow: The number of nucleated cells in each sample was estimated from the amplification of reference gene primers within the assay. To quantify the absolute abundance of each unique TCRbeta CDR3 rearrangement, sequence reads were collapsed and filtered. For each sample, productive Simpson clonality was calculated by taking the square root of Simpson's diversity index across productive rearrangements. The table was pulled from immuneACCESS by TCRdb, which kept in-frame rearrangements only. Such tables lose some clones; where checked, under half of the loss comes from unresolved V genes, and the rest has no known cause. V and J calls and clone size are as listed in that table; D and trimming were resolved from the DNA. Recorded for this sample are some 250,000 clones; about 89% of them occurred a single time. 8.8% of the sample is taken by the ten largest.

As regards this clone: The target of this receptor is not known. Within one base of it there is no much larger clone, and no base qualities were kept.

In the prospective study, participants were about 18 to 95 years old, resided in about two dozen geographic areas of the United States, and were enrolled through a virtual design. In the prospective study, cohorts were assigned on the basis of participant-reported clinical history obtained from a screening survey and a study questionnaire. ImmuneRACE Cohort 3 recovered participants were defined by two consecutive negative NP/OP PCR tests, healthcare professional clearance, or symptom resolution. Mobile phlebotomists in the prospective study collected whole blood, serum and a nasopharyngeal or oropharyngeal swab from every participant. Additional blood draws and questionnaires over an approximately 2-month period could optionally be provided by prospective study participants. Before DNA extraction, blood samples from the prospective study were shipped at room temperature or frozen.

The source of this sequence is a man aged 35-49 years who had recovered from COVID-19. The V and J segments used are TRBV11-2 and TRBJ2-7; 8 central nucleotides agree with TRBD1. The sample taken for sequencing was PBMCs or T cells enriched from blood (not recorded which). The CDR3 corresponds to CASSFSGGQGYEQYF. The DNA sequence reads TGTGCCAGCAGCTTTTCGGGTGGACAGGGCTACGAGCAGTACTTC.